The 18 T cell receptor beta chains reported below all come from one sample, sequenced in a study of blood T cell repertoires in COVID-19 (TCRdb year 2020). Library preparation was by the immunoSEQ multiplex PCR assay. Drawn from immuneACCESS, this table holds only the in-frame rearrangements with V and J called that TCRdb kept. Clones are partly lost; checked studies trace under half to an unresolved V gene and leave the rest unexplained. The sample data list some 150,000 clones, and roughly 80% of these were observed just once. Roughly 9% of the sample lies in the top ten. The sequenced sample was peripheral blood. The receptors were gathered from a woman in her forties or fifties with active or convalescent COVID-19.

This rearrangement joins TRBV19 to TRBJ2-1; TRBD2 matches at 10 bases. The CDR3 contains 15 residues. The junction had 8 bases not matched to a gene; V was cut back by 7 bases and J by 5 bases. Germline CDR1 is LNHDA and CDR2 is SQIVND (reference sequence). CDR3 nucleotides: TGTGCCAGTACTTCCGGGACTAGCGCCCACAATGAGCAGTTCTTC. Encoded protein: CASTSGTSAHNEQFF.

The rearrangement uses TRBV7-2 and TRBJ2-2; no clear D. Trimming took 2 bases from V and 4 from J, leaving 14 bases between them. Germline lookup yields CDR1 SGHTA and CDR2 FQGNSA. The CDR3 has 16 amino acids. CDR3 in DNA: TGTGCCAGCAGCTTAAACAGCCCATTAAGCACCGGGGAGCTGTTTTTT. It specifies CASSLNSPLSTGELFF.

This chain connects TRBV5-1 to TRBJ1-1, with D possibly being TRBD1 (6 bases). There are 15 residues in the CDR3. The V and J ends lost 0 bases and 0 bases respectively, with 9 bases between them. Germline CDR1 SGHRS, CDR2 YFSETQ. The CDR3 coding sequence is TGCGCCAGCAGCTTGGTAGGGACACTGAACACTGAAGCTTTCTTT. Translating gives CASSLVGTLNTEAFF.

V is TRBV19 and J is TRBJ1-5; 9 bases align to TRBD1. The CDR3 has 15 residues. Germline values: CDR1 LNHDA, CDR2 SQIVND (reference sequence). The V segment lost 6 bases and the J segment 1 base; nucleotides outside the gene matches: 4. The CDR3 nucleotides read TGTGCCAGTAGCCATGGACAGGGGAGCAATCAGCCCCAGCATTTT. Translation gives CASSHGQGSNQPQHF.

The gene calls are TRBV4-3 and TRBJ2-5, with 9 bases lining up with TRBD2. There are 16 residues in the CDR3. V dropped 4 bases and J dropped 5; count of bases not matched to a gene: 11. Germline V gene lookup returns CDR1 LGHNA and CDR2 YSLEER. CDR3 protein: CASSLHAGGRGETQYF. CDR3 DNA: TGCGCCAGCAGCCTCCACGCGGGGGGGAGAGGGGAGACCCAGTACTTC.

The rearrangement links TRBV7-6 to TRBJ2-2, with D perhaps TRBD2 (6 bases). The germline CDR1 and CDR2 sequences are SGHVS and FNYEAQ. V was cut by 2 bases and J by 3 bases, with 16 bases left in between. This CDR3 comprises 17 residues. CDR3 DNA: TGTGCCAGCAGCTTATGGAGGACGGGAGAGGACACCGGGGAGCTGTTTTTT. This encodes CASSLWRTGEDTGELFF.

CDR3 coding DNA: TGTGCCAGCAACAAGGGGGGGCCCGGCGGGGATACGCAGTATTTT. Its translation is CASNKGGPGGDTQYF. V is TRBV6-1 and J is TRBJ2-3; D may be TRBD2 (7 bases). This CDR3 has 15 amino acids. CDR1 and CDR2 (germline): MNHNS, SASEGT. With 7 bases removed from V and 6 bases from J, the gap between germline ends came to 20 bases.

The J gene is TRBJ2-1, the V gene TRBV27; 8 nucleotides match TRBD2. Germline V gene lookup returns CDR1 MNHEY and CDR2 SMNVEV (reference sequence). V lost 5 bases and J lost 1; bases outside the gene matches: 10. The CDR3 runs to 17 residues. The CDR3 spells CASSPIPSGSSYNEQFF. The CDR3 DNA follows: TGTGCCAGCAGTCCAATCCCCAGCGGGAGTTCCTACAATGAGCAGTTCTTC.

The table lists this clone with a few counts. CDR3 sequence: CASSDPTSGSIRDEQFF. CDR3 DNA sequence: TGTGCCAGCAGCGATCCGACTAGCGGGAGTATAAGGGATGAGCAGTTCTTC. This chain joins TRBV5-4 and TRBJ2-1; 12 bases map to TRBD2. There are 17 residues in the CDR3. Germline-derived CDR1 and CDR2 are SGHNT and YYREEE (reference sequence). V shed 4 bases and J 8 bases; nucleotides not matched to a gene: 13.

Concerning this clone itself: The sample contains more than one DNA sequence encoding this CDR3. The rearrangement uses TRBV7-9 and TRBJ1-5, with a weak D call TRBD1 (5 bases). Trimming took off 5 bases at V and 5 bases at J, with 10 bases between the two ends. This CDR3 spans 13 amino acids. Germline CDR1 is SEHNR and CDR2 is FQNEAQ (reference sequence). CDR3 coding DNA: TGTGCCAGCAGCCCAATACAGGATCAGCCCCAGCATTTT. This codes for CASSPIQDQPQHF.

The chain recombines TRBV30 with TRBJ2-3; TRBD1 matches at 7 bases. Trimming removed 1 base from V and 2 bases from J; junction bases left unmatched: 3. The CDR3 runs to 14 residues. Germline V gene lookup returns CDR1 GTSNPN and CDR2 SVGIG (reference sequence). CDR3: CAWSADRVTDTQYF. The DNA for the CDR3 is TGTGCCTGGAGTGCCGACAGGGTCACAGATACGCAGTATTTT.

The V and J genes are TRBV19 and TRBJ1-5; weak D call: TRBD1 (6 bases). The V end lost 3 bases, the J end lost 1 base, and 16 bases lay between the germline ends. Germline CDR1 is LNHDA and CDR2 is SQIVND (reference sequence). This CDR3 has 17 amino acids. DNA for the CDR3: TGTGCCAGTAGTATCTCCTACAGGGTGGGCAGCAATCAGCCCCAGCATTTT. It translates to CASSISYRVGSNQPQHF. The full variable domain, rest sourced from reference TRBV19 and TRBJ1-5, is DGGITQSPKYLFRKEGQNVTLSCEQNLNHDAMYWYRQDPGQGLRLIYYSQIVNDFQKGDIAEGYSVSREKKESFPLTVTSAQKNPTAFYLCASSISYRVGSNQPQHFGDGTRLSIL.

V and J are TRBV2 and TRBJ2-3; 11 bases are shared with TRBD2. V dropped 3 bases and J dropped 3; count of bases not matched to a gene: 2. The CDR3 totals 15 residues. Germline CDR1 SNHLY, CDR2 FYNNEI. The CDR3 DNA is TGTGCCAGCAGTGAGCGACTAGCGGGGACAGATACGCAGTATTTT. Encoded protein: CASSERLAGTDTQYF.

This clone was observed once. J is TRBJ1-2 and V is TRBV30; the D gene is possibly TRBD1 (6 bases). The ends were cut back, 2 bases at V and 4 bases at J, with 17 bases in the middle. Germline values: CDR1 GTSNPN, CDR2 SVGIG (reference sequence). This CDR3 comprises 15 residues. The CDR3, as DNA: TGTGCCTGGAGTCCCCTATACAGGGAAGTCTATGGCTACACCTTC. Its translation: CAWSPLYREVYGYTF.

The chain employs TRBV28 and TRBJ2-7, with D tentatively TRBD1 (5 bases). V lost 5 bases and J lost 2, with 16 bases in between. The CDR3 spans 15 residues. CDR1 MDHEN and CDR2 SYDVKM come from the germline V gene. Here the CDR3 DNA reads TGTGCCAGCAGTCTGGATCAGGGATCGACCTACGAGCAGTACTTC. Translated: CASSLDQGSTYEQYF.

V and J are TRBV19 and TRBJ1-2; 9 positions match TRBD1. With 8 bases clipped from V and 2 bases from J, the junction kept 3 bases outside the gene matches. Germline lookup yields CDR1 LNHDA and CDR2 SQIVND (reference sequence). There are 13 residues in the CDR3. The CDR3 region has the DNA TGTGCCAGTTGGACAGGGGAGAACTATGGCTACACCTTC. Encoded protein: CASWTGENYGYTF.

In its sample, this clone was seen once. The J gene is TRBJ1-2, the V gene TRBV6-1; D may be TRBD1 (5 bases). V was shortened by 2 bases and J by 13 bases, with 17 bases between the two germline ends. The germline V gene encodes CDR1 MNHNS and CDR2 SASEGT. The CDR3 is made up of 13 amino acids. CDR3 protein: CASSENLLGHSTF. The CDR3 coding sequence is TGTGCCAGCAGTGAAAACCTTTTGGGGCACAGCACCTTC.

This clone has just one count. The chain combines TRBV7-2 with TRBJ2-3; TRBD2 agrees at 7 bases. This CDR3 comprises 14 residues. The J segment lost 3 bases and the V segment lost 3 bases, leaving 3 bases of the junction unmatched. Germline CDR1 reads SGHTA; CDR2 reads FQGNSA. The CDR3 loop is CASSLSGVTDTQYF. CDR3 bases: TGTGCCAGCAGCTTGAGCGGGGTGACAGATACGCAGTATTTT. The full variable domain, rest sourced from reference TRBV7-2 and TRBJ2-3, is GAGVSQSPSNKVTEKGKDVELRCDPISGHTALYWYRQSLGQGLEFLIYFQGNSAPDKSGLPSDRFSAERTGGSVSTLTIQRTQQEDSAVYLCASSLSGVTDTQYFGPGTRLTVL.